This note documents a single T cell receptor beta chain sequence. Relative to the germline gene, one junction end is altered; a read error may explain this. This study enrolled people aged about 18 to 90 from around 26 US geographic areas. Assignments of participants to cohorts depended upon their own reported clinical history. Measured with immunoSEQ multiplex PCR; TCRdb has only the in-frame clones, and not every one. The data show about 170,000 clones, about 91% seen once. These data originate in a study of blood T cell repertoires in COVID-19. This CDR3 is built from 13 residues. CDR1 and CDR2 (germline): SSHAT, FNYEAQ (reference sequence).

The rearrangement uses TRBV7-7 and TRBJ2-1; D ambiguous. Sequencing input: PBMCs or T cells enriched from blood (not recorded which). This sequence originates from a woman between 18 and 29 years old who had recovered from COVID-19. This chain's CDR3 is CASSFNRDNEQFF. The CDR3 DNA reads TGTGCTAGCAGCTTCAACAGAGACAATGAGCAGTTCTTC.